One and the same sample provided the 8 T cell receptor beta chains below, sequenced in a study of T-cell reconstitution after alpha-beta-depleted transplantation in children. Construction of the TCRbeta library involved unique molecular identifiers. Using its own MiXCR run on the PCR reads, TCRdb lists one record per CDR3 protein. The sample includes 150,000 to 250,000 distinct CDR3 sequences, 5% to 7.5% of them seen just once. The material sequenced was PBMCs, taken before TCRalphabeta/CD19-depleted stem cell transplant. The receptors were gathered from a girl in the first two years of life with combined immunodeficiency, due to receive a stem cell transplant.

The sample holds a few counts of this clonotype. The chain is built from TRBV2 and TRBJ1-1; D gene unclear. V shed 2 bases and J shed 1 base, with 14 bases lying between them. Germline lookup yields CDR1 SNHLY and CDR2 FYNNEI. The CDR3 is made up of 16 amino acids. CDR3 region: CASSEFSQVTNTEAFF. CDR3 DNA: TGTGCCAGCAGTGAATTTAGTCAGGTGACGAACACTGAAGCTTTCTTT.

This clonotype was detected once. It may be a read error: a sequence one base away is much more abundant. The gene calls are TRBV24-1 and TRBJ2-1, with 8 bases lining up with TRBD2. The length of the CDR3 is 17 residues. The V gene's germline CDR1 is KGHDR and CDR2 SFDVKD. This CDR3 reads CAISDHPGLGPLNEQFF. In DNA form, the CDR3 reads TGTGCCATCAGTGATCACCCGGGACTAGGCCCGTTGAATGAGCAGTTCTTC.

The table lists this clonotype with many counts. The V and J genes are TRBV12-3 or TRBV12-4 and TRBJ2-2; TRBD1 is a possible D gene (6 bases). The V end lost 8 bases, the J end lost 4 bases, and 14 bases lay between the germline ends. The CDR3 runs 14 residues. CDR3 nucleotides: TGTGCCAGCGTCTCCGGGACATTCACCGGGGAGCTGTTTTTT. Protein: CASVSGTFTGELFF.

This clonotype was recorded many times. This sequence joins TRBV20-1 and TRBJ2-3, with 10 bases that match TRBD2. J was trimmed by 7 bases and V by 0 bases; bases with no gene match: 16. CDR3 length: 18 amino acids. The germline V gene encodes CDR1 DFQATT and CDR2 SNEGSKA (reference sequence). The DNA of the CDR3 is TGCAGTGCTAGAGATCGGGGGACAAGCGGGGGGGCATTGAATACGCAGTATTTT. It codes for CSARDRGTSGGALNTQYF.

This clonotype was counted ten times or more. The rearrangement links TRBV4-1 to TRBJ2-5; D may match TRBD1 or TRBD2 (6 bases each). Between the trimmed V and J ends, which lost 3 bases and 2 bases, there was a span of 19 bases. The CDR3 extends over 17 amino acids. CDR1 and CDR2 from the germline V gene are MGHRA and YSYEKL. The CDR3, as DNA: TGCGCCAGCAGCCACCCCCTGGGGGGCACGACACAAGAGACCCAGTACTTC. Translated, it gives CASSHPLGGTTQETQYF.

At least ten counts were recorded for this clonotype. The chain uses TRBV29-1 and TRBJ2-5; tentatively, D is TRBD1 or TRBD2 (5 bases each). Germline V CDR1 and CDR2: SQVTM, ANQGSEA. The ends were cut back, 3 bases at V and 2 bases at J, with 16 bases in the middle. CDR3 length equals 15 residues. CDR3 protein: CSVELGGSLQETQYF. CDR3 coding DNA: TGCAGCGTTGAGCTTGGGGGTTCCCTTCAAGAGACCCAGTACTTC.

The CDR3, as DNA: TGCAGTGCTAGAGATCAGGATGAGGCGGGAGAGGGAGAGGGGGGCACAGATACGCAGTATTTT. Protein sequence: CSARDQDEAGEGEGGTDTQYF. The chain carries TRBV20-1 and TRBJ2-3; possible D gene TRBD2, 7 bases. V was trimmed by 0 bases and J by 1 base, leaving 29 bases between them. CDR3 size: 21 residues. Germline V gives CDR1 DFQATT, CDR2 SNEGSKA (reference sequence).

This clonotype was counted many times. The rearrangement links TRBV4-1 to TRBJ2-1; 13 bases fit TRBD2. With 1 base clipped from V and 0 bases from J, the junction kept 6 bases outside the gene matches. Germline V gene data show CDR1 as MGHRA and CDR2 as YSYEKL. The CDR3 length is 19 residues. CDR3 amino acids: CASSQGGLAGPSSYNEQFF. CDR3 in DNA: TGCGCCAGCAGCCAAGGGGGACTAGCGGGGCCAAGCTCCTACAATGAGCAGTTCTTC.